The next 28 T cell receptor beta chains were all read from a single sample in a study of blood T cell repertoires in COVID-19 (dated by TCRdb to between 2020 and 2021). The library relied on the immunoSEQ multiplex PCR assay. TCRdb retrieved this table from immuneACCESS and kept in-frame rearrangements only. Not all clones are present; in checked studies, unresolved V genes account for under half, and no reason is known for the remainder. The sample includes hundreds of thousands of clones, with more than 65% observed a single time. The ten largest clones add up to around 8% of the sample. What was sequenced was peripheral blood. These receptor sequences come from a woman of 80 years or more with acute or convalescent COVID-19.

V and J are TRBV3-1 (or the pseudogene TRBV3-2) and TRBJ2-2; 10 nucleotides line up with TRBD1. Trimming took 6 bases from V and 6 from J; bases not matched to a gene: 7. Germline loops: CDR1 LGHDT, CDR2 YNNKEL (reference sequence). The CDR3 has 15 residues. The CDR3 DNA follows: TGTGCCAGCAGTCGAGGACAGGGGGTTCCCGGGGAGCTGTTTTTT. Protein: CASSRGQGVPGELFF.

The chain combines TRBV29-1 with TRBJ2-7, with 7 bases fitting TRBD1. Germline-derived CDR1 and CDR2 are SQVTM and ANQGSEA. V was pared by 6 bases and J by 3 bases, with 17 bases of the junction left unmatched. The CDR3 length is 16 residues. As DNA, the CDR3 is TGCAGCGTCCGCACACTTACAGGGGCCCAGAACTACGAGCAGTACTTC. It specifies CSVRTLTGAQNYEQYF.

V and J are TRBV28 and TRBJ1-2, with D possibly being TRBD1 (5 bases). The CDR3 consists of 12 residues. CDR1 is MDHEN, CDR2 SYDVKM, per germline. Trimming pared 7 bases from V and 2 bases from J, leaving 8 bases between. For the CDR3, the DNA is TGTGCCAGCATGGGGGGGAACTATGGCTACACCTTC. Translation: CASMGGNYGYTF.

The chain uses TRBV19 and TRBJ1-5; TRBD1 aligns across 10 bases. CDR1 and CDR2 (germline): LNHDA, SQIVND (reference sequence). After removal of 7 bases from V and 6 bases from J, the junction contained 6 bases not matched to a gene. CDR3 length equals 14 residues. The CDR3 sequence: CASIATGGTQPQHF. DNA for the CDR3: TGTGCCAGTATTGCGACAGGGGGCACTCAGCCCCAGCATTTT.

V usage is TRBV5-1 and J usage is TRBJ1-1; 7 bases are a match to TRBD1. CDR1 is SGHRS, CDR2 YFSETQ, per germline. The CDR3 runs to 15 residues. The junction had 8 bases not matched to a gene; V was cut back by 4 bases and J by 2 bases. In DNA form, the CDR3 reads TGCGCCAGCAGCCTCCGACAGGGAGGCAACACTGAAGCTTTCTTT. Residues: CASSLRQGGNTEAFF. Full variable domain (missing parts from reference TRBV5-1 and TRBJ1-1): KAGVTQTPRYLIKTRGQQVTLSCSPISGHRSVSWYQQTPGQGLQFLFEYFSETQRNKGNFPGRFSGRQFSNSRSEMNVSTLELGDSALYLCASSLRQGGNTEAFFGQGTRLTVV.

This chain connects TRBV7-2 to TRBJ2-2; 7 bases agree with TRBD2. CDR3 length: 16 residues. Trimming took 4 bases from V and 6 from J; bases not matched to a gene: 11. Germline V gene lookup returns CDR1 SGHTA and CDR2 FQGNSA. CDR3 in amino acids: CASSSRGGLGPGELFF. The CDR3 coding sequence is TGTGCCAGCAGCTCTAGGGGTGGACTAGGGCCCGGGGAGCTGTTTTTT.

This clone was counted a few times. The chain carries TRBV11-2 and TRBJ1-3; 9 bases line up with TRBD1. With 4 bases clipped from V and 4 bases from J, the junction kept 5 bases outside the gene matches. This CDR3 spans 15 amino acids. CDR1 and CDR2 from the germline V gene are SGHAT and FQNNGV. CDR3 sequence reads: CASSSTGGQGNTIYF. CDR3 in DNA: TGTGCCAGCAGCTCGACAGGGGGGCAAGGAAACACCATATATTTT.

The chain is built from TRBV29-1 and TRBJ2-5; no definite D call. Germline CDR1 and CDR2: SQVTM and ANQGSEA. The length of the CDR3 is 13 residues. Trimming shortened V by 4 bases and J by 0 bases, and 9 bases separated the two germline ends. The chain's CDR3 is CSVASRYQETQYF. CDR3 DNA sequence: TGCAGCGTTGCCTCTAGGTACCAAGAGACCCAGTACTTC.

V gene TRBV6-5 combines with J gene TRBJ2-5; no clear D. Trimming removed 1 base at V and 0 bases at J, with 12 bases between. This CDR3 is built from 16 residues. CDR1 is MNHEY and CDR2 is SVGAGI in the germline V gene. The DNA for the CDR3 is TGTGCCAGCAGTTACTTTGGTGACACGTACCAAGAGACCCAGTACTTC. The encoded protein is CASSYFGDTYQETQYF.

This clone has just one count. The chain employs TRBV6-5 and TRBJ1-2; the match to TRBD1 covers 11 bases. The CDR3 covers 15 residues. Germline loops: CDR1 MNHEY, CDR2 SVGAGI. Trimming took 5 bases from V and 9 from J; bases not matched to a gene: 11. CDR3 in DNA: TGTGCCAGCAGTCAGAAACCGGGACAGGGGGACCGCTACACCTTC. Translation: CASSQKPGQGDRYTF.

The chain has TRBV2 and TRBJ1-2; TRBD1 matches 7 bases. The ends lost 5 bases at V and 4 bases at J; junction bases unmatched: 4. The CDR3 spans 13 residues. Germline assignment: CDR1 SNHLY and CDR2 FYNNEI. The CDR3 DNA reads TGTGCCAGCAGTAACAGGGGAGGCTATGGCTACACCTTC. It codes for CASSNRGGYGYTF.

The chain carries TRBV3-1 (or the pseudogene TRBV3-2) and TRBJ1-1; TRBD1 matches 7 bases. This CDR3 comprises 16 residues. J lost 0 bases, V lost 5 bases, and 9 bases had no gene match. The germline V gene has CDR1 LGHDT and CDR2 YNNKEL (reference sequence). The CDR3 loop reads CASSKYGGQVNTEAFF. CDR3 nucleotides: TGTGCCAGCAGCAAATACGGAGGACAGGTGAACACTGAAGCTTTCTTT.

The rearrangement links TRBV11-2 to TRBJ2-4, with D possibly matching TRBD1 (5 bases). Germline loops: CDR1 SGHAT, CDR2 FQNNGV. V was cut by 4 bases and J by 9 bases, with 10 bases left in between. The CDR3 contains 12 residues. The CDR3 loop reads CASSSRVAIQYF. The CDR3 DNA is TGTGCCAGCAGCTCCAGGGTGGCCATTCAGTACTTC.

V usage is TRBV7-2 and J usage is TRBJ2-1, with 8 bases aligning to TRBD2. This CDR3 contains 15 residues. Germline values: CDR1 SGHTA, CDR2 FQGNSA. After removal of 2 bases from V and 5 bases from J, the junction contained 5 bases not matched to a gene. CDR3 DNA: TGTGCCAGCAGCTTATCTAGCGGGCTCCACAATGAGCAGTTCTTC. It codes for CASSLSSGLHNEQFF.

V and J are TRBV29-1 and TRBJ2-1, with TRBD1 identical over 8 bases. Germline V gives CDR1 SQVTM, CDR2 ANQGSEA. V lost 6 bases and J lost 6; bases outside the gene matches: 7. This CDR3 contains 13 residues. The CDR3 nucleotides are TGCAGCGTGCAGGGGGCTACCTTCAATGAGCAGTTCTTC. Its protein product is CSVQGATFNEQFF.

The gene calls are TRBV28 and TRBJ2-5; TRBD2 might be the D (6 bases). Trimming removed 8 bases from V and 4 bases from J, with 17 bases in between. This CDR3 region has 14 residues. CDR1 and CDR2 (germline): MDHEN, SYDVKM. The CDR3: CASCLGGRRETQYF. CDR3 bases: TGTGCCAGCTGCTTGGGGGGACGCAGAGAGACCCAGTACTTC.

This chain joins TRBV6-1 and TRBJ2-3, with D unclear. The V gene lost 0 bases and the J gene lost 5 bases, with 3 bases spanning the gap. Germline V gene data show CDR1 as MNHNS and CDR2 as SASEGT. The CDR3 sequence is 12 residues long. Written as DNA, the CDR3 is TGTGCCAGCAGTGAAGCCATAGATACGCAGTATTTT. Protein sequence: CASSEAIDTQYF.

This chain connects TRBV5-8 to TRBJ2-5; TRBD2 matches at 7 bases. Germline CDR1 is SGHTS and CDR2 is YDEGEE. V gave up 1 base and J gave up 5 bases; unmatched junction bases: 5. This CDR3 has 14 amino acids. CDR3 DNA sequence: TGTGCCAGCAGCTTGATAGTAGCGGGTGAGACCCAGTACTTC. Its protein product is CASSLIVAGETQYF.

This clone appeared a few times. The J gene is TRBJ1-6, the V gene TRBV28; tentative D call: TRBD1 (5 bases). V lost 7 bases to trimming and J lost 5 bases, with 9 bases between them. This CDR3 spans 13 amino acids. CDR1 is MDHEN and CDR2 is SYDVKM in the germline V gene. The DNA for the CDR3 is TGTGCCAGCACCAGGGCAAATAATTCACCCCTCCACTTT. The encoded protein is CASTRANNSPLHF.

The chain couples TRBV5-1 to TRBJ2-3; 7 nucleotides line up with TRBD1. The J segment lost 2 bases and the V segment lost 1 base, leaving 4 bases of the junction unmatched. Per the germline V gene, CDR1 is SGHRS and CDR2 is YFSETQ. This CDR3 region has 15 residues. CDR3 DNA: TGCGCCAGCAGCTTGCAGGGGGTGGTCACAGATACGCAGTATTTT. Translated, it gives CASSLQGVVTDTQYF. Full variable domain (remainder filled in from reference TRBV5-1 and TRBJ2-3): KAGVTQTPRYLIKTRGQQVTLSCSPISGHRSVSWYQQTPGQGLQFLFEYFSETQRNKGNFPGRFSGRQFSNSRSEMNVSTLELGDSALYLCASSLQGVVTDTQYFGPGTRLTVL.

This sequence joins TRBV5-5 and TRBJ2-7; TRBD2 matches 12 bases. This CDR3 region has 15 residues. V lost 4 bases and J lost 6; bases outside the gene matches: 8. CDR1 SGHKS and CDR2 YYEKEE come from the germline V gene (reference sequence). The CDR3 sequence: CASSPTSGGRGEQYF. CDR3 nucleotides: TGTGCCAGCAGCCCGACTAGCGGGGGCCGTGGCGAGCAGTACTTC.

V gene TRBV4-2 combines with J gene TRBJ2-3; the match to TRBD1 covers 7 bases. Losses at the gene ends were 2 bases for V and 4 bases for J; bases not matched to a gene: 6. The length of the CDR3 is 15 residues. Per the germline V gene, CDR1 is LGHNA and CDR2 is YNFKEQ. The CDR3 DNA sequence: TGTGCCAGCAGCCAAACGGGACAGTCGGCAGATACGCAGTATTTT. Its translation is CASSQTGQSADTQYF.

V and J are TRBV2 and TRBJ1-3; 11 bases map to TRBD1. The CDR3 contains 16 residues. With 4 bases clipped from V and 0 bases from J, the junction kept 2 bases outside the gene matches. Germline V gene data show CDR1 as SNHLY and CDR2 as FYNNEI. The CDR3 coding sequence is TGTGCCAGCAGTGGGACAGGGGGCCACTCTGGAAACACCATATATTTT. It yields the protein CASSGTGGHSGNTIYF.

The V call is TRBV7-9, the J call TRBJ2-3, with 7 positions matching TRBD1. The CDR3 is 16 amino acids. The ends lost 5 bases at V and 2 bases at J; junction bases unmatched: 10. CDR1 is SEHNR, CDR2 FQNEAQ, per germline (reference sequence). Written as DNA, the CDR3 is TGTGCCAGCAGCGTACACCCGGGACAGTACACAGATACGCAGTATTTT. The encoded protein is CASSVHPGQYTDTQYF.

The V call is TRBV11-2, the J call TRBJ1-4; the D gene is possibly TRBD1 (5 bases). The germline gives CDR1 SGHAT, CDR2 FQNNGV. This CDR3 comprises 15 residues. The ends were cut back, 1 base at V and 8 bases at J, with 14 bases in the middle. The CDR3 here is CASSLVTGGTEKLFF. CDR3 coding DNA: TGTGCCAGCAGCTTAGTCACAGGTGGTACCGAAAAACTGTTTTTT.

This rearrangement joins TRBV2 to TRBJ2-7; maybe TRBD2 (6 bases). Germline loops: CDR1 SNHLY, CDR2 FYNNEI. The CDR3 length is 16 residues. Trimming stripped 7 bases from V and 5 bases from J, with 24 bases between. DNA for the CDR3: TGTGCCAGCATCCCCGGGACTTTTACCTCTACGAACGAGCAGTACTTC. The encoded protein is CASIPGTFTSTNEQYF.

This clone appeared a few times. CDR3 nucleotide sequence: TGTGCCAGCAGTTACTCGCGCAGGGGAGAGACCCAGTACTTC. Translated, it gives CASSYSRRGETQYF. The J gene is TRBJ2-5, the V gene TRBV6-5; D perhaps matches TRBD1 (6 bases). This CDR3 is built from 14 residues. The V gene lost 0 bases and the J gene lost 4 bases, with 9 bases spanning the gap. Looked up from germline, CDR1 is MNHEY and CDR2 is SVGAGI.

Only a few counts were recorded for this clone. This chain links TRBV6-5 with TRBJ2-5, with 7 bases fitting TRBD2. Trimming cost V 11 bases and J 2 bases; bases outside gene matches: 8. The CDR3 has 13 residues. Germline CDR1 MNHEY, CDR2 SVGAGI. CDR3: CAWRGSQQETQYF. The CDR3 region has the DNA TGTGCCTGGCGGGGGAGCCAACAAGAGACCCAGTACTTC.